This T cell receptor beta chain was profiled in a study of shared clonotypes between healthy human individuals. Study outcomes and limitations: Specimens sampled were limited to blood, with tissue repertoires likely differing. Of the naive CD4 clonotypes, around 5.2% were shared across a handful of donors.

Germline CDR1 is SGHTA and CDR2 is FQGTGA. The CDR3 consists of 13 residues. Trimming left V 6 bases short and J 0 bases short, with 8 bases between. Method: immunoSEQ multiplex PCR; TCRdb's copy keeps in-frame clones and lacks some. This table has some 2.4 million clones, more than 85% appearing once. To note about this clone: The antigen is unknown. The identical CDR3 is also encoded by other nucleotide sequences in the sample.

The clonotype was recovered from a man younger than 30 in good health. Some clones in this sample may be carry-over from other donors' samples. The chain combines TRBV7-3 with TRBJ1-1; possible D gene TRBD1, 5 bases. Sequenced input: naive CD4+ T cells from PBMCs. This sample's subset: CD45RA+ positively selected. The CDR3 region has the DNA TGTGCCAGCAGTCTACAGGTGAACACTGAAGCTTTCTTT. This codes for CASSLQVNTEAFF.